This T cell receptor beta chain emerged from a study of cytomegalovirus exposure and HLA in healthy donors. A remark on this clone: The antigen is undetermined.

The CDR3 consists of 16 residues. The germline V and J ends were trimmed by 1 base and 3 bases, with 12 bases remaining between them. CDR1 SGHVS and CDR2 FQNEAQ come from the germline V gene. In the PCR, 60 Vbeta and 13 Jbeta primers were used. Sequencing used immunoSEQ multiplex PCR; TCRdb keeps in-frame clones, though not all of them. The data show more than 150,000 clones, roughly 80% seen once. The study, taken as a whole, reports: In vitro experiments confirmed that a few CMV-associated chains were specific for CMV antigens.

The TCR originated in a middle-aged man in good health and CMV-seropositive. The chain links TRBV7-8 to TRBJ1-4; D not resolved. The sequencing input was PBMCs. The CDR3 DNA is TGTGCCAGCAGCTTAGATGGCACCCCATCTAATGAAAAACTGTTTTTT. Its translation is CASSLDGTPSNEKLFF.